These T cell receptor beta chains were read from a single sample in a study of cytomegalovirus exposure and HLA in healthy donors. Profiled with immunoSEQ multiplex PCR; TCRdb holds only in-frame clones, not every one. There are over 150,000 clones in the sample, with roughly 0.74% held by the top ten. The sample taken for sequencing was PBMCs. These receptors were taken from a boy under 18 in good health and CMV-seronegative. Both conserved end residues are part of each CDR3. The D gene is left open where the match is weak.

NA | TRBJ1-1 | TRBV2 | TGTGCCAGCAGTTTGCGTACTGAAGCTTTCTTT | CASSLRTEAFF
TRBD1 | TRBJ2-2 | TRBV7-2 | TGTGCCAGCAGCTCGGGACAGGGGAACACCGGGGAGCTGTTTTTT | CASSSGQGNTGELFF
NA | TRBJ1-1 | TRBV18 | TGTGCCAGCTCCTCCGGGAAACTAGATACTGAAGCTTTCTTT | CASSSGKLDTEAFF
NA | TRBJ1-5 | TRBV18 | TGTGCCAGCTCATCTGGAAACAGGTTAAATCAGCCCCAGCATTTT | CASSSGNRLNQPQHF
TRBD1 | TRBJ1-4 | TRBV6-5 | TGTGCCAGCAGCCACGGGACAGGTGCTAATGAAAAACTGTTTTTT | CASSHGTGANEKLFF
TRBD1 | TRBJ2-7 | TRBV5-6 | TGTGCCAGCAGCTTGGTCAAGGGGGCGGCCTACGAGCAGTACTTC | CASSLVKGAAYEQYF
NA | TRBJ2-6 | TRBV6-4 | TGTGCCAGCAGTGACTCGGGAGGCTCTGGGGCCAACGTCCTGACTTTC | CASSDSGGSGANVLTF
NA | TRBJ1-5 | TRBV6-5 | TGTGCCAGCAGTTACGGGGGGAGCAATCAGCCCCAGCATTTT | CASSYGGSNQPQHF
TRBD1 | TRBJ2-5 | TRBV5-1 | TGCGCCAGCAGCTTGGTATCCGGGACAGAGGACGGGACCCAGTACTTC | CASSLVSGTEDGTQYF
NA | TRBJ1-2 | TRBV5-5 | TGTGCCAGCAGCTTTGACCTCCGGGGTGGCTACACCTTC | CASSFDLRGGYTF
TRBD1 | TRBJ2-1 | TRBV11-2 | TGTGCCAGCAGCCATCTCCGGGACAGCCTCCACAATGAGCAGTTCTTC | CASSHLRDSLHNEQFF
NA | TRBJ2-2 | TRBV30 | TGTGCCTGGAGTCCGACAGTAAGAGCCGGGGAGCTGTTTTTT | CAWSPTVRAGELFF
NA | TRBJ1-6 | TRBV7-2 | TGTGCCAGCAGCTTAGGGCAGGGGCGAAGCTCCTATAATTCACCCCTCCACTTT | CASSLGQGRSSYNSPLHF
NA | TRBJ2-3 | TRBV18 | TGTGCCAGCTCACCTCTGAGAACGGGGGGCGGCACAGATACGCAGTATTTT | CASSPLRTGGGTDTQYF
NA | TRBJ1-2 | TRBV6-5 | TGTGCCAGCTCTGAGGGTGGAGGCTATGGCTACACCTTC | CASSEGGGYGYTF
NA | TRBJ1-3 | TRBV7-9 | TGTGCCAGCAGCAAGACAGGTCCGGAAAACACCATATATTTT | CASSKTGPENTIYF
NA | TRBJ2-7 | TRBV28 | TGTGCCAGCAGCCCCGGAGGCAGGGGAGGGTCCTACGAGCAGTACTTC | CASSPGGRGGSYEQYF
NA | TRBJ1-2 | TRBV28 | TGTGCCAGCAGTTCAGGGATCGACTATGGCTACACCTTC | CASSSGIDYGYTF
TRBD1 | TRBJ1-2 | TRBV5-4 | TGTGCCAGCAGCTTGGAACAGGGGGTTGGCTACACCTTC | CASSLEQGVGYTF
NA | TRBJ2-7 | TRBV19 | TGTGCCAGTAGTGTCTTACTAGAGTACGAGCAGTACTTC | CASSVLLEYEQYF
NA | TRBJ2-5 | TRBV7-2 | TGTGCCAGCAGCTTAAGAAGGCGGGTGAACGAGACCCAGTACTTC | CASSLRRRVNETQYF
TRBD1 | TRBJ2-1 | TRBV5-1 | TGCGCCAGCAGCTTGGTGGGACAGGGGGTAGAAGAGCAGTTCTTC | CASSLVGQGVEEQFF
TRBD1 | TRBJ2-7 | TRBV5-8 | TGTGCCAGCAGTCGGGGGGACAGGGTTGACGAGCAGTACTTC | CASSRGDRVDEQYF
NA | TRBJ1-1 | TRBV11-1 | TGTGCCAGCCCGACTTTGACCGGTGAAGCTTTCTTT | CASPTLTGEAFF
NA | TRBJ1-1 | TRBV6-6 | TGTGCCAGCAGTTACGATGGGCCGCGGAACACTGAAGCTTTCTTT | CASSYDGPRNTEAFF